This T cell receptor (beta chain) was documented in a study of cytomegalovirus exposure and HLA in healthy donors. The CDR3 loop spans 15 amino acids. Germline trimming cut 0 bases from V and 7 bases from J; bases unmatched to any gene: 6. Germline V gene sequence: CDR1 GTSNPN, CDR2 SVGIG (reference sequence). Primers for the PCR totalled 60 Vbeta and 13 Jbeta. Sequenced by immunoSEQ multiplex PCR; TCRdb stores in-frame clones only, minus some. The table records roughly 100,000 clones, roughly 67% of them present only once. The chain has TRBV30 and TRBJ2-5; 12 bases are a match to TRBD2. This TCR was recovered from a woman in her forties or fifties in good health and CMV-seropositive. Sequencing used PBMCs. CDR3 DNA sequence: TGTGCCTGGAGTGTGGGACTAGCGGGCGGGGGGACCCAGTACTTC. The encoded protein is CAWSVGLAGGGTQYF.